A selection of T cell receptor beta chains follows, all from one sample in a study of blood T cell repertoires in COVID-19. TCRdb's table, derived via immunoSEQ multiplex PCR, lists solely in-frame clones and lacks some. Of about 90,000 clones listed, more than 75% are singletons. Sequencing input: peripheral blood. These receptor sequences come from a human donor in a cohort sampled during active COVID-19. Both conserved end residues are part of each CDR3.

V gene: TRBV7-3
CDR3 protein: CASSPGASTDTQYF

V gene: TRBV6-5
CDR3 protein: CASSRATASGNTIYF

V gene: TRBV28
CDR3 protein: CASSSLGLSLRDYGYTF

V gene: TRBV5-5
CDR3 protein: CASSVTGAPRGQPQHF

V gene: TRBV25-1
CDR3 protein: CASSEQSPPYGYTF

V gene: TRBV30
CDR3 protein: CAWASPPFF

V gene: TRBV13
CDR3 protein: CATENRGSVWEQYF

V gene: TRBV28
CDR3 protein: CAIAQGSTDTQYF

V gene: TRBV5-1
CDR3 protein: CASSRAPPGQGWGYYEQYF

V gene: TRBV6-5
CDR3 protein: CASSPHNNSPLHF

V gene: TRBV3-1/TRBV3-2
CDR3 protein: CASSQGPSGGLEQYF

V gene: TRBV3-1/TRBV3-2
CDR3 protein: CASSLQGFGELFF

V gene: TRBV7-9
CDR3 protein: CASSRMPTATPGGSYEQYF

V gene: TRBV6-4
CDR3 protein: CASSDGRGRPGKLFF

V gene: TRBV19
CDR3 protein: CASSTGQGYEQYF

V gene: TRBV5-6
CDR3 protein: CASSRRTYTGELFF

V gene: TRBV29-1
CDR3 protein: CSVEEHRSYEQYF

V gene: TRBV3-1/TRBV3-2
CDR3 protein: CASSQGRETQYF

V gene: TRBV4-1
CDR3 protein: CASSQTLNGYEQYF

V gene: TRBV19
CDR3 protein: CASSAATGVNSPLHF

V gene: TRBV10-3
CDR3 protein: CAISESIGTGSFYGYTF

V gene: TRBV3-1/TRBV3-2
CDR3 protein: CASSQLSRGYGYTF

V gene: TRBV24-1
CDR3 protein: CATSGGGGPYNEQFF

V gene: TRBV27
CDR3 protein: CASTLRGTSGGLTGELFF

V gene: TRBV7-9
CDR3 protein: CASSVQSFTEAFF

V gene: TRBV7-3
CDR3 protein: CASSLTGSGDRKNTEAFF

V gene: TRBV5-1
CDR3 protein: CASSTQGNQPQHF

V gene: TRBV24-1
CDR3 protein: CATSGTTDTQYF

V gene: TRBV5-1
CDR3 protein: CASSLFPAGGQETQYF

V gene: TRBV20-1
CDR3 protein: CSAADPGEQYF

V gene: TRBV4-2
CDR3 protein: CASSQEGGTGELFF

V gene: TRBV19
CDR3 protein: CASSILTETGIGGELFF

V gene: TRBV6-5
CDR3 protein: CASSSFGAYNEQFF